The 18 T cell receptor beta chains below come from one sample, sequenced in a study of T cells in Graves' hyperthyroidism and ophthalmopathy. Regions amplified from RNA transcripts were the TCR beta CDR3 regions. HTBI primers were employed in a first-round RT-PCR of the TCR CDR3. TCRdb fed the multiplex PCR reads into MiXCR, producing one record per CDR3 protein. The repertoire holds hundreds of thousands of distinct CDR3 sequences, with 13% to 15% as singletons. Sample: blood. The receptors stem from a middle-aged woman with Graves' hyperthyroidism.

V usage is TRBV24-1 and J usage is TRBJ1-5; TRBD1 matches 10 bases. The CDR3 runs to 15 residues. J gave up 6 bases and V 4 bases, and 5 bases lay outside the gene matches. The germline V gene encodes CDR1 KGHDR and CDR2 SFDVKD. The CDR3 region has the DNA TGTGCCACCAGTGAACGGGACAGGGGCGGTCAGCCCCAGCATTTT. Translating gives CATSERDRGGQPQHF.

This clonotype was seen only a few times. CDR3 residues: CASSIYGGSYNEQFF. In DNA form, the CDR3 reads TGTGCCAGTAGTATCTATGGCGGGAGTTACAATGAGCAGTTCTTC. The chain combines TRBV19 with TRBJ2-1; 7 bases match TRBD2. This CDR3 contains 15 residues. Germline CDR1 LNHDA, CDR2 SQIVND (reference sequence). The junction had 6 bases not matched to a gene; V was cut back by 3 bases and J by 4 bases.

This clonotype was seen ten or more times. The chain is built from TRBV20-1 and TRBJ1-2; D may be TRBD1 (6 bases). CDR3 length equals 13 residues. V shed 1 base and J shed 5 bases, with 11 bases lying between them. The germline gives CDR1 DFQATT, CDR2 SNEGSKA (reference sequence). CDR3: CSARAGEGYGYTF. Here the CDR3 DNA reads TGCAGTGCTAGAGCAGGGGAGGGGTATGGCTACACCTTC.

Ten or more counts support this clonotype. V gene TRBV28 combines with J gene TRBJ2-4, with a weak D call TRBD1 (6 bases). V lost 7 bases and J 4 bases, leaving 17 bases between the germline ends. Germline CDR1 is MDHEN and CDR2 is SYDVKM. The length of the CDR3 is 15 residues. The CDR3 region is CASNHAGTSKNIQYF. CDR3 DNA: TGTGCCAGCAACCACGCCGGGACATCTAAAAACATTCAGTACTTC. Full variable domain (remainder filled in from reference TRBV28 and TRBJ2-4): DVKVTQSSRYLVKRTGEKVFLECVQDMDHENMFWYRQDPGLGLRLIYFSYDVKMKEKGDIPEGYSVSREKKERFSLILESASTNQTSMYLCASNHAGTSKNIQYFGAGTRLSVL.

Ten or more counts support this clonotype. V is TRBV6-1 and J is TRBJ2-1; D unresolved. The CDR3 is 14 amino acids. V lost 6 bases to trimming and J lost 0 bases, with 9 bases between them. Germline V gene sequence: CDR1 MNHNS, CDR2 SASEGT. The CDR3 DNA reads TGTGCCAGCAGGATATCCAACTCCTACAATGAGCAGTTCTTC. Residues: CASRISNSYNEQFF.

The chain combines TRBV2 with TRBJ2-2; 14 bases are shared with TRBD2. The CDR3 contains 16 residues. V lost 6 bases to trimming and J lost 7 bases; unmatched junction nucleotides: 7. CDR1 and CDR2 (germline): SNHLY, FYNNEI. The CDR3 sequence is CASRRTSGRSGGELFF. The CDR3 coding sequence is TGTGCCAGCAGACGGACTAGCGGGAGGTCGGGCGGGGAGCTGTTTTTT.

The chain uses TRBV7-2 and TRBJ2-2; D unresolved. Germline CDR1 is SGHTA and CDR2 is FQGNSA. V gave up 4 bases and J gave up 4 bases, with 7 bases separating them. This CDR3 comprises 13 residues. This CDR3 reads CASSSQSTGELFF. The CDR3 DNA reads as TGTGCCAGCAGCTCACAAAGCACCGGGGAGCTGTTTTTT.

This clonotype was found a few times. V usage is TRBV30 and J usage is TRBJ2-2, with D unresolved. The CDR3 has 12 residues. The germline V gene has CDR1 GTSNPN and CDR2 SVGIG (reference sequence). Trimming shortened V by 0 bases and J by 6 bases, and 5 bases separated the two germline ends. CDR3 DNA: TGTGCCTGGAGTGTACTTCCCGGGGAGCTGTTTTTT. Protein: CAWSVLPGELFF.

The V call is TRBV5-1, the J call TRBJ2-6; 7 bases are a match to TRBD1. The CDR3 loop spans 18 amino acids. The V segment lost 6 bases and the J segment 1 base; nucleotides outside the gene matches: 13. From germline, CDR1 is SGHRS and CDR2 YFSETQ. CDR3 coding DNA: TGCGCCAGCAAAACCTCCGGGACAGAGTCTTCTGGGGCCAACGTCCTGACTTTC. This encodes CASKTSGTESSGANVLTF.

Ten or more counts support this clonotype. The chain couples TRBV7-3 to TRBJ1-2; TRBD1 matches 7 bases. Germline V gene data show CDR1 as SGHTA and CDR2 as FQGTGA. The CDR3 has 14 residues. V shed 5 bases and J 3 bases; nucleotides not matched to a gene: 6. The CDR3 region has the DNA TGTGCCAGCAGCCTACAGGGGTCAGACTATGGCTACACCTTC. It codes for CASSLQGSDYGYTF. Based on the CDR3 plus reference TRBV7-3 and TRBJ1-2, the full variable domain is GAGVSQTPSNKVTEKGKYVELRCDPISGHTALYWYRQSLGQGPEFLIYFQGTGAADDSGLPNDRFFAVRPEGSVSTLKIQRTERGDSAVYLCASSLQGSDYGYTFGSGTRLTVV.

Details on this clonotype: Since a much larger clone is just one base distant, this may be a read error. The chain uses TRBV30 and TRBJ2-2; D may be TRBD1 or TRBD2 (6 bases each). This CDR3 spans 13 amino acids. Germline V gives CDR1 GTSNPN, CDR2 SVGIG (reference sequence). V shed 5 bases and J shed 5 bases, with 12 bases lying between them. CDR3 DNA: TGTGCCTGGGGTAAGGGGGGAACCGGGGAGCTGTTTTTT. Protein sequence: CAWGKGGTGELFF. Using reference TRBV30 and TRBJ2-2 for the parts outside the CDR3, the full variable domain is SQTIHQWPATLVQPVGSPLSLECTVEGTSNPNLYWYRQAAGRGLQLLFYSVGIGQISSEVPQNLSASRPQDRQFILSSKKLLLSDSGFYLCAWGKGGTGELFFGEGSRLTVL.

This clonotype was seen only a few times. A much larger clone lies a single base off, so this may be a read error. The rearrangement links TRBV28 to TRBJ1-3, with unresolved D. The CDR3 spans 15 residues. CDR1 MDHEN and CDR2 SYDVKM come from the germline V gene. The DNA for the CDR3 is TGTGCCAGCAGTTTAGGATCCGTCTCTGGATACACCATATATTTT. This gives the protein CASSLGSVSGYTIYF.

The chain's CDR3 is CSATRDTYTGELFF. CDR3 sequence (DNA): TGCAGTGCCACAAGGGACACCTACACCGGGGAGCTGTTTTTT. The chain links TRBV20-1 to TRBJ2-2; D might be TRBD1 (6 bases). V lost 6 bases and J lost 3, with 14 bases in between. Germline V gives CDR1 DFQATT, CDR2 SNEGSKA (reference sequence). CDR3 size: 14 residues.

This clonotype was seen many times. The chain recombines TRBV2 with TRBJ1-3; no firm D call. The length of the CDR3 is 14 residues. Germline CDR1 reads SNHLY; CDR2 reads FYNNEI. V shed 1 base and J shed 0 bases, with 4 bases lying between them. In nucleotides, the CDR3 is TGTGCCAGCAGTGAAGTGGGCTCTGGAAACACCATATATTTT. Protein sequence: CASSEVGSGNTIYF.

The chain recombines TRBV6-1 with TRBJ2-5; the D gene is possibly TRBD1 (7 bases). This CDR3 contains 16 residues. Germline lookup yields CDR1 MNHNS and CDR2 SASEGT. With 3 bases removed from V and 5 bases from J, the gap between germline ends came to 19 bases. Here the CDR3 reads CASSETGTVFSETQYF. CDR3 in DNA: TGTGCCAGCAGTGAGACAGGGACTGTTTTTTCGGAGACCCAGTACTTC.

This clonotype has more than one count but fewer than ten. The rearrangement links TRBV19 to TRBJ1-5, with D unclear. The CDR3 covers 14 residues. Germline V lookup: CDR1 LNHDA, CDR2 SQIVND (reference sequence). The V and J ends lost 7 bases and 0 bases respectively, with 10 bases between them. CDR3 nucleotide sequence: TGTGCCAGTACGGACGTTAATAGCAATCAGCCCCAGCATTTT. This codes for CASTDVNSNQPQHF.

This clonotype was detected ten times or more. The chain uses TRBV29-1 and TRBJ2-5; D perhaps matches TRBD2 (5 bases). Germline V CDR1 and CDR2: SQVTM, ANQGSEA. Trimming took 4 bases from V and 4 from J, leaving 13 bases between them. This CDR3 contains 13 residues. This CDR3 reads CSVGRGSGETQYF. DNA of the CDR3: TGCAGCGTTGGTCGAGGGAGCGGAGAGACCCAGTACTTC.

This clonotype showed up many times. The chain links TRBV28 to TRBJ2-3; 9 nucleotides line up with TRBD2. J gave up 0 bases and V 1 base, and 2 bases lay outside the gene matches. Per the germline V gene, CDR1 is MDHEN and CDR2 is SYDVKM. The CDR3 is 16 amino acids. This chain's CDR3 is CASSLSLAGSTDTQYF. In nucleotides, the CDR3 is TGTGCCAGCAGTTTATCTCTAGCGGGGAGCACAGATACGCAGTATTTT.